The present T cell receptor (beta chain) was sequenced within a study of beta chain features in type 1 diabetes. At the level of the study: Patients looked much like healthy donors when it came to age, gender and cell yields. Points from the study as a whole: Insertions were fewer and deletions more numerous at VDJ junctions in type 1 diabetes patients. Whether TCRB rearrangement is influenced by HLA type was left unresolved in this analysis. Type 1 diabetes patients showed a moderate but significant shortening of TCRB CDR3s in all four CD4+ subsets.

The V gene's germline CDR1 is SGHTA and CDR2 FQGNSA. V was shortened by 5 bases and J by 8 bases, with 9 bases between the two germline ends. CDR3 length equals 11 residues. Expressed TCRB transcripts were sequenced because the isolated RNA had all been reverse transcribed beforehand. Samples of naive, central memory and regulatory T cells yielded a mean of about 3.9 million reads. Assay used: immunoSEQ multiplex PCR; TCRdb lists only in-frame clones, some missing. The sample consists of 150,000 to 200,000 clones, 7.8% of them appearing once. This clone was seen only a few times. No antigen is known for it.

Source material: central memory CD4+ T cells from blood. The chain combines TRBV7-2 with TRBJ1-2, with D possibly being TRBD1 (6 bases). The clonotype originates from a woman between 35 and 50 years old with type 1 diabetes. The CDR3 here is CASSATGGYTF. The CDR3 DNA sequence: TGTGCCAGCAGCGCAACAGGGGGCTACACCTTC.